The T cell receptor beta chain under discussion was sequenced for a study of glioma-infiltrating T cells after dendritic cell vaccination. Measured with immunoSEQ multiplex PCR; TCRdb has only the in-frame clones, and not every one. Among tens of thousands of clones, about four fifths were seen once, and the ten largest hold approximately 14%. The ends were cut back, 5 bases at V and 7 bases at J, with 19 bases in the middle. The CDR3 sequence is 15 residues long. Germline lookup yields CDR1 SGHRS and CDR2 YFSETQ. Described time point: after dendritic cell vaccination, including at tumor progression/relapse.

This chain links TRBV5-1 with TRBJ2-1; a weak D match, TRBD2 (6 bases). The input for sequencing was blood, taken after dendritic cell vaccination. The receptor was derived from a human donor with glioblastoma. Here the CDR3 DNA reads TGCGCCAGCAGTCAAATCCGGGGGTTGGGGAATGAGCAGTTCTTC. Translation gives CASSQIRGLGNEQFF.